Described below is a single T cell receptor (beta chain) sequence and its context. Its antigen is as yet unknown. Libraries were prepared by immunoSEQ multiplex PCR; TCRdb keeps only in-frame clonotypes and omits some of them. The table has 150,000 to 200,000 clones, 88% seen once. The record originates from a study of lymphopenia after photon versus proton radiotherapy. V lost 2 bases to trimming and J lost 8 bases; unmatched junction nucleotides: 6. Per the germline V gene, CDR1 is MGHDK and CDR2 is SYGVNS. The CDR3 extends over 15 amino acids. Study observations and caveats: Better survival with proton therapy was suggested as possible, not demonstrated. Post-nadir TCR diversity decline inversely tracked overall survival among those who died. Photon-treated patients lost naive T cells and TCR diversity; proton-treated stayed stable. Oligoclonal CD8+ Temra expansion after nadir drove photon patients' diversity drop.

The source material was peripheral blood, sampled from a patient treated with photon-based radiotherapy. V and J are TRBV25-1 and TRBJ1-2; 12 nucleotides agree with TRBD1. The receptor was derived from a man aged 50-60 years with gastric cancer. CDR3: CASSEPGQGARGYTF. The CDR3 DNA reads TGTGCCAGCAGTGAACCGGGACAGGGGGCCCGCGGCTACACCTTC.